This T cell receptor beta chain was observed in a study of T cells in Graves' hyperthyroidism and ophthalmopathy. Amplification yielded TCR beta CDR3 regions, with RNA transcripts as the source. The HTBI primer set served for first-round RT-PCR of the TCR CDR3. TCRdb ran MiXCR on the multiplex PCR reads and lists one entry per CDR3 protein. The sample yields about 510,000 distinct CDR3 sequences, over 35% seen once. Clinical symptoms, serum thyroxine and TRAb, thyroid ultrasound and orbital computed tomography together formed the diagnostic basis. The CDR3 totals 14 residues. Germline lookup yields CDR1 SGHRS and CDR2 YFSETQ. Trimming took 3 bases from V and 8 from J, leaving 14 bases between them.

Source material: peripheral blood or thyroid tissue (not recorded which). The receptor was derived from an adult woman with Graves' disease, either hyperthyroidism or ophthalmopathy (not recorded which). V usage is TRBV5-1 and J usage is TRBJ1-4; perhaps TRBD1 as D (5 bases). The CDR3 spells CASSSGGFEEKLFF. CDR3 nucleotide sequence: TGCGCCAGCAGCTCCGGGGGGTTCGAGGAAAAACTGTTTTTT.